The 30 T cell receptor beta chains reported below all come from one sample, sequenced in a study of identical twins. TCRdb re-called the 5' RACE reads through MiXCR, storing one row per CDR3 protein. The repertoire holds approximately 350,000 distinct CDR3 sequences, with 9% to 15% as singletons. These sequences were also reported in another study, on yellow fever vaccine responses in identical twins.

The source material was CD8+ T cells sorted from blood. Receptors were obtained from a woman between 18 and 29 years old in good health.

This sequence joins TRBV29-1 and TRBJ1-2; TRBD1 matches at 10 bases. Germline V lookup: CDR1 SQVTM, CDR2 ANQGSEA. The CDR3 has 13 residues. With 5 bases clipped from V and 8 bases from J, the junction kept 8 bases outside the gene matches. CDR3 protein: CSVSSRDRGGYTF. CDR3 in DNA: TGCAGCGTTTCCAGCCGGGACAGGGGAGGCTACACCTTC.

This chain uses TRBV24-1 with TRBJ2-1; D perhaps matches TRBD2 (6 bases). Germline-derived CDR1 and CDR2 are KGHDR and SFDVKD. The CDR3 has 11 residues. Trimming cost V 2 bases and J 14 bases, with 9 bases left between them. CDR3 bases: TGTGCCACCAGTGATTGGGGGGAGAAGTTCTTC. Its protein is CATSDWGEKFF.

This clonotype was detected a few times. The CDR3 DNA reads as TGTGCCAGCAGCCTCAGGGTGGGACAGGAGTCTATCGAGCAGTACTTC. It translates to CASSLRVGQESIEQYF. V and J are TRBV11-3 and TRBJ2-7, with 8 bases lining up with TRBD1. Germline loops: CDR1 SGHNT, CDR2 YENEEA. The V gene end was trimmed by 5 bases and the J gene end by 6 bases; junction bases not matched to a gene: 15. This CDR3 contains 16 residues.

The genes are TRBV4-1 and TRBJ2-3; D perhaps matches TRBD1 (6 bases). The CDR3 extends over 15 amino acids. From germline, CDR1 is MGHRA and CDR2 YSYEKL. V gave up 3 bases and J gave up 4 bases, with 14 bases separating them. CDR3 residues: CASSQRWPGADTQYF. CDR3 nucleotides: TGCGCCAGCAGCCAGAGGTGGCCAGGGGCAGATACGCAGTATTTT.

A few counts support this clonotype. V is TRBV12-3 or TRBV12-4 and J is TRBJ2-2; TRBD1 agrees at 10 bases. Losses at the gene ends were 7 bases for V and 6 bases for J; bases not matched to a gene: 8. The CDR3 spans 15 residues. Here the CDR3 reads CASNPGQGMSGELFF. In DNA, the CDR3 is TGTGCCAGCAACCCGGGACAGGGGATGTCCGGGGAGCTGTTTTTT.

This clonotype was picked up a small number of times. This chain joins TRBV7-8 and TRBJ2-1; 14 bases are a match to TRBD2. The V and J ends lost 6 bases and 5 bases, in that order; junction bases with no gene match: 12. This CDR3 is built from 18 residues. Germline V gene lookup returns CDR1 SGHVS and CDR2 FQNEAQ. CDR3 amino acids: CASRHPGLAGVNNNEQFF. The DNA for the CDR3 is TGTGCCAGCAGACATCCGGGACTAGCGGGGGTGAACAACAATGAGCAGTTCTTC.

In its sample, this clonotype was seen many times. This sequence joins TRBV20-1 and TRBJ1-5; no clear D. This CDR3 spans 15 amino acids. The germline gives CDR1 DFQATT, CDR2 SNEGSKA (reference sequence). Trimming left V 0 bases short and J 4 bases short, with 13 bases between. Here the CDR3 reads CSARDLDGENQPQHF. CDR3 bases: TGCAGTGCTAGAGATCTGGACGGGGAGAATCAGCCCCAGCATTTT.

This clonotype was observed a few times. The chain uses TRBV12-3 or TRBV12-4 and TRBJ2-1; D gene unclear. The CDR3 has 15 residues. V gave up 8 bases and J gave up 5 bases, with 19 bases separating them. CDR3 sequence reads: CASDSLSSNNNEQFF. As DNA, the CDR3 is TGTGCCAGCGACTCGCTCAGCTCCAACAACAATGAGCAGTTCTTC.

The V and J genes are TRBV5-6 and TRBJ2-7; D gene unclear. There are 13 residues in the CDR3. Trimming cost V 2 bases and J 2 bases, with 8 bases left between them. The germline V gene encodes CDR1 SGHDT and CDR2 YYEEEE. CDR3 DNA: TGTGCCAGCAGCTTCGAGGACCCCTACGAGCAGTACGTC. As protein: CASSFEDPYEQYV.

V gene TRBV6-1 combines with J gene TRBJ2-2; the match to TRBD2 covers 7 bases. CDR1 and CDR2 (germline): MNHNS, SASEGT. V dropped 7 bases and J dropped 7; count of bases not matched to a gene: 12. This CDR3 has 15 residues. CDR3 loop: CASKIRLAPGGELFF. The DNA of the CDR3 is TGTGCCAGCAAGATAAGACTAGCCCCGGGCGGGGAGCTGTTTTTT.

This clonotype was observed many times. This sequence joins TRBV24-1 and TRBJ2-5, with 11 bases fitting TRBD1. Looked up from germline, CDR1 is KGHDR and CDR2 is SFDVKD. The CDR3 extends over 16 amino acids. Trimming at V came to 1 base and at J to 5 bases, leaving 5 bases not matched to a gene. The CDR3 sequence is CATSDFGTGGSETQYF. Here the CDR3 DNA reads TGTGCCACCAGTGATTTTGGGACAGGGGGATCGGAGACCCAGTACTTC.

The table lists this clonotype with a few counts. The chain joins TRBV4-1 to TRBJ1-1; maybe TRBD1 (5 bases). The V gene lost 4 bases and the J gene lost 3 bases, with 12 bases spanning the gap. The CDR3 loop spans 14 amino acids. In germline, CDR1 is MGHRA, CDR2 YSYEKL. The CDR3 loop reads CASSPPGGDTEAFF. CDR3 DNA sequence: TGCGCCAGCAGCCCCCCGGGAGGGGACACTGAAGCTTTCTTT.

The chain has TRBV13 and TRBJ1-6; 7 nucleotides agree with TRBD1. CDR1 PRHDT and CDR2 FYEKMQ come from the germline V gene (reference sequence). The CDR3 is made up of 15 amino acids. Losses at the gene ends were 5 bases for V and 12 bases for J; bases not matched to a gene: 13. This chain's CDR3 is CASSLGHRGSEPLHF. In DNA form, the CDR3 reads TGTGCCAGCAGCCTCGGCCACAGGGGAAGCGAACCCCTCCACTTT.

The table lists this clonotype with a few counts. The V call is TRBV24-1, the J call TRBJ2-4; no firm D call. V lost 5 bases, J lost 8 bases, and 12 bases lay in between. Germline lookup yields CDR1 KGHDR and CDR2 SFDVKD. CDR3 length: 13 amino acids. In DNA form, the CDR3 reads TGTGCCACCAGTGTACCACGTCGGGACATTCAGTACTTC. Its translation is CATSVPRRDIQYF.

The CDR3 nucleotides read TGTGCCAGCAGTTACGGTGGTCTGGCAGATACGCAGTATTTT. This codes for CASSYGGLADTQYF. The chain couples TRBV6-5 to TRBJ2-3; no firm D call. This CDR3 has 14 residues. Looked up from germline, CDR1 is MNHEY and CDR2 is SVGAGI. With 2 bases removed from V and 4 bases from J, the gap between germline ends came to 10 bases.

The chain carries TRBV4-1 and TRBJ2-2, with 7 bases that match TRBD1. Per germline, CDR1 MGHRA and CDR2 YSYEKL. V lost 4 bases to trimming and J lost 3 bases; unmatched junction nucleotides: 5. The CDR3 contains 15 residues. The CDR3 loop is CASSPSGGYTGELFF. The CDR3, as DNA: TGCGCCAGCAGCCCGTCAGGGGGTTACACCGGGGAGCTGTTTTTT.

This clonotype was seen only a few times. The chain has TRBV3-1 and TRBJ2-1; TRBD1 might be the D (6 bases). The CDR3 has 18 residues. From germline, CDR1 is LGHDT and CDR2 YNNKEL (reference sequence). Trimming shortened V by 1 base and J by 0 bases, and 16 bases separated the two germline ends. The CDR3 spells CASSQVTGRATSYNEQFF. The CDR3 DNA reads TGTGCCAGCAGCCAAGTTACAGGGCGTGCCACCTCCTACAATGAGCAGTTCTTC.

This clonotype was seen only a few times. Sequence at one end of the junction differs from germline and may be a read error. The gene calls are TRBV5-6 and TRBJ2-7; TRBD1 is a possible D gene (7 bases). Germline V gene sequence: CDR1 SGHDT, CDR2 YYEEEE. This CDR3 has 18 residues. The chain's CDR3 is CASRKGGGDSGQNGARNF. Here the CDR3 DNA reads TGTGCCAGCAGGAAAGGAGGGGGCGATAGCGGCCAAAACGGGGCGCGTAACTTC.

In its sample, this clonotype was seen a few times. The chain links TRBV9 to TRBJ1-5; D gene ambiguous. Trimming pared 0 bases from V and 7 bases from J, leaving 17 bases between. The germline V gene encodes CDR1 SGDLS and CDR2 YYNGEE. The CDR3 totals 16 residues. Here the CDR3 DNA reads TGTGCCAGCAGCGTAGTAGATAGAAAGCCGGCCCAGCCCCAGCATTTT. This translates into CASSVVDRKPAQPQHF.

The table lists this clonotype with a few counts. This sequence joins TRBV27 and TRBJ2-3, with 11 bases identical to TRBD2. Losses at the gene ends were 5 bases for V and 2 bases for J; bases not matched to a gene: 12. This CDR3 is built from 18 residues. Germline V gene data show CDR1 as MNHEY and CDR2 as SMNVEV (reference sequence). The CDR3, as DNA: TGTGCCAGCAGTATAAATTCTCTAGCGGGAGGCTTCACAGATACGCAGTATTTT. This encodes CASSINSLAGGFTDTQYF.

V usage is TRBV4-1 and J usage is TRBJ1-3, with 11 bases fitting TRBD1. This CDR3 is built from 15 residues. Germline lookup yields CDR1 MGHRA and CDR2 YSYEKL. The V and J ends lost 4 bases and 4 bases, in that order; junction bases with no gene match: 3. The CDR3 nucleotides read TGCGCCAGCAGCCGGGGACAGGGGGAAGGAAACACCATATATTTT. Translating gives CASSRGQGEGNTIYF.

The chain couples TRBV5-1 to TRBJ2-7; possible D gene TRBD1, 7 bases. V was shortened by 4 bases and J by 2 bases, with 16 bases between the two germline ends. The germline V gene encodes CDR1 SGHRS and CDR2 YFSETQ. The CDR3 covers 15 residues. The CDR3 reads CASSGGPGQTYEQYF. The DNA for the CDR3 is TGCGCCAGCAGCGGGGGGCCGGGACAGACCTACGAGCAGTACTTC. The whole variable domain, remainder taken from reference TRBV5-1 and TRBJ2-7, is KAGVTQTPRYLIKTRGQQVTLSCSPISGHRSVSWYQQTPGQGLQFLFEYFSETQRNKGNFPGRFSGRQFSNSRSEMNVSTLELGDSALYLCASSGGPGQTYEQYFGPGTRLTVT.

The chain links TRBV11-2 to TRBJ2-7; D is possibly TRBD2 (6 bases). Germline V gives CDR1 SGHAT, CDR2 FQNNGV. CDR3 length: 16 residues. Trimming left V 5 bases short and J 0 bases short, with 17 bases between. The CDR3 DNA sequence: TGTGCCAGCAGCCCAATTATGGGACTTAGCTCCTACGAGCAGTACTTC. Protein: CASSPIMGLSSYEQYF.

This chain connects TRBV4-2 to TRBJ1-1, with D unclear. This CDR3 comprises 12 residues. In germline, CDR1 is LGHNA, CDR2 YNFKEQ. The V gene lost 0 bases and the J gene lost 11 bases, with 10 bases spanning the gap. CDR3 sequence: CASSQDRMAAFF. CDR3 sequence (DNA): TGTGCCAGCAGCCAAGATAGAATGGCGGCTTTCTTT.

V gene TRBV29-1 combines with J gene TRBJ2-7; 9 bases are shared with TRBD1. The CDR3 has 11 residues. The V gene end was trimmed by 6 bases and the J gene end by 9 bases; junction bases not matched to a gene: 6. Germline V gene sequence: CDR1 SQVTM, CDR2 ANQGSEA. CDR3 amino acids: CSVGQGEWQYF. The CDR3 DNA reads as TGCAGCGTGGGACAGGGCGAATGGCAGTACTTC.

This chain joins TRBV15 and TRBJ1-6; D gene unclear. The germline CDR1 and CDR2 sequences are LNHNV and YYDKDF (reference sequence). There are 16 residues in the CDR3. The V and J ends lost 0 bases and 5 bases respectively, with 11 bases between them. Here the CDR3 reads CATSRDRIRDNSPLHF. The DNA for the CDR3 is TGTGCCACCAGCAGAGATAGAATTAGAGATAATTCACCCCTCCACTTT.

This clonotype was observed a handful of times. The chain links TRBV15 to TRBJ2-3, with 9 nucleotides matching TRBD2. The germline V gene has CDR1 LNHNV and CDR2 YYDKDF (reference sequence). Germline trimming cut 4 bases from V and 2 bases from J; bases unmatched to any gene: 7. This CDR3 has 16 residues. CDR3 DNA sequence: TGTGCCACCAGCACTAGTAGCGGGGGATTCACAGATACGCAGTATTTT. Its translation: CATSTSSGGFTDTQYF.

This clonotype came up a few times. The chain employs TRBV28 and TRBJ2-1; D is ambiguous. Germline CDR1 MDHEN, CDR2 SYDVKM. The CDR3 sequence is 15 residues long. Trimming pared 7 bases from V and 2 bases from J, leaving 15 bases between. This chain's CDR3 is CASNSLSLTYNEQFF. In nucleotides, the CDR3 is TGTGCCAGCAACTCCCTAAGCCTCACCTACAATGAGCAGTTCTTC.

This clonotype was detected only a few times. V is TRBV12-3 or TRBV12-4 and J is TRBJ2-1; a weak D match, TRBD2 (5 bases). V lost 4 bases to trimming and J lost 7 bases, with 17 bases between them. This CDR3 is 15 amino acids long. The CDR3 reads CASSSPWSSGNEQFF. Written as DNA, the CDR3 is TGTGCCAGCAGTTCCCCGTGGAGTTCGGGAAATGAGCAGTTCTTC.

This clonotype was recorded at least ten times. This chain's CDR3 is CASSEARDNQPQHF. The CDR3 nucleotides read TGTGCCAGCAGTGAAGCGCGCGACAATCAGCCCCAGCATTTT. The V gene is TRBV2, the J gene TRBJ1-5; D unresolved. Germline CDR1 and CDR2: SNHLY and FYNNEI. This CDR3 comprises 14 residues. Trimming pared 0 bases from V and 3 bases from J, leaving 6 bases between.